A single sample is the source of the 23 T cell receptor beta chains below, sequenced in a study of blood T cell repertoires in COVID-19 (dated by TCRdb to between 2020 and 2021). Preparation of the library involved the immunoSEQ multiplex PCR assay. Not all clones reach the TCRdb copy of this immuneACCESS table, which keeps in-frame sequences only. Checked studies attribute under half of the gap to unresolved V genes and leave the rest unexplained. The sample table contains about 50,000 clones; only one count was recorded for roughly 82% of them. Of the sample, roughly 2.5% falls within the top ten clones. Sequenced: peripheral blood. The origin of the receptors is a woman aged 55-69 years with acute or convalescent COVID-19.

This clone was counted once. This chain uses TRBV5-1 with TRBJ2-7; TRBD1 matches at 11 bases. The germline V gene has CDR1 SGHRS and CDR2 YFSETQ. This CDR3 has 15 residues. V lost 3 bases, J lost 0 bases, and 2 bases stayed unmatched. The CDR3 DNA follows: TGCGCCAGCAGCTGGGGGACAGGGGGCTCCTACGAGCAGTACTTC. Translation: CASSWGTGGSYEQYF.

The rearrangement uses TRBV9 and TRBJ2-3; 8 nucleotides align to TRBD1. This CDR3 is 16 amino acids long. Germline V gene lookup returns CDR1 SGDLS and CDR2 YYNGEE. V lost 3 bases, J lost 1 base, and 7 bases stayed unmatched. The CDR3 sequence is CASSAVPTGGTDTQYF. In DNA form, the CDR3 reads TGTGCCAGCAGCGCGGTACCGACAGGGGGCACAGATACGCAGTATTTT.

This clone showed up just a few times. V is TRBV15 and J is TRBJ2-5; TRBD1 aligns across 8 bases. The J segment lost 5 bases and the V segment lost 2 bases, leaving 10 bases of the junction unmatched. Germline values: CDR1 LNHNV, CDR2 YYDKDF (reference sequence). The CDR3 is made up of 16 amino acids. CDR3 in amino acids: CATSRPQGAPRETQYF. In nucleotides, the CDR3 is TGTGCCACCAGCAGACCGCAGGGGGCGCCCCGGGAGACCCAGTACTTC.

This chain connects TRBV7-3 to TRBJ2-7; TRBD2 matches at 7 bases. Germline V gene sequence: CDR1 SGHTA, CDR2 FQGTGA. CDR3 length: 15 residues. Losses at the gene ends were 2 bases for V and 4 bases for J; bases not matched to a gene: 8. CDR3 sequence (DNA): TGTGCCAGCAGCTTAGGAGGCGGGAGACAGTACGAGCAGTACTTC. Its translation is CASSLGGGRQYEQYF.

In nucleotides, the CDR3 is TGTGCCAGCAGCCCACCGGGTCAATATGGCTACACCTTC. It is translated as CASSPPGQYGYTF. V usage is TRBV12-3 or TRBV12-4 and J usage is TRBJ1-2; D gene uncertain. Trimming took off 6 bases at V and 5 bases at J, with 13 bases between the two ends. This CDR3 has 13 residues.

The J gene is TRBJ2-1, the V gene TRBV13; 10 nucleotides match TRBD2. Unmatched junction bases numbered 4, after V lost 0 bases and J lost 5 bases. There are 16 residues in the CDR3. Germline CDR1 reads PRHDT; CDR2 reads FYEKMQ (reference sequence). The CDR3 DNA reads TGTGCCAGCAGCTTAGGCTCTGGACTAGCGGACAATGAGCAGTTCTTC. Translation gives CASSLGSGLADNEQFF.

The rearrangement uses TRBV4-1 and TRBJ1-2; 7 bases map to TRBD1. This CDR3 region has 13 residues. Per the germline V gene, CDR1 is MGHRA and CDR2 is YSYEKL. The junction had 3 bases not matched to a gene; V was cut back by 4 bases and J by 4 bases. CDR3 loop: CASSLDRAYGYTF. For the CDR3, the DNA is TGCGCCAGCAGCCTTGACAGGGCCTATGGCTACACCTTC.

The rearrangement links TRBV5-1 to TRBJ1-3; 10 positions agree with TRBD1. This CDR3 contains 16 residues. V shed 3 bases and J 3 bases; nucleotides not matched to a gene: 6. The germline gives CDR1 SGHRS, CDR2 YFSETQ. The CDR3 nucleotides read TGCGCCAGCAGCTCCGGGACAGGGGATGGTGGAAACACCATATATTTT. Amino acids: CASSSGTGDGGNTIYF. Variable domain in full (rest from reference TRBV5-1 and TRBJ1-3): KAGVTQTPRYLIKTRGQQVTLSCSPISGHRSVSWYQQTPGQGLQFLFEYFSETQRNKGNFPGRFSGRQFSNSRSEMNVSTLELGDSALYLCASSSGTGDGGNTIYFGEGSWLTVV.

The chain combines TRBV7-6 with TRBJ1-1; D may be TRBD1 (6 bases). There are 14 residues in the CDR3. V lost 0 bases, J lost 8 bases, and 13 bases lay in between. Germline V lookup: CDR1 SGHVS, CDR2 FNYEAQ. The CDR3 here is CASSLASIGTEAFF. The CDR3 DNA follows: TGTGCCAGCAGCTTAGCCTCTATCGGGACAGAAGCTTTCTTT.

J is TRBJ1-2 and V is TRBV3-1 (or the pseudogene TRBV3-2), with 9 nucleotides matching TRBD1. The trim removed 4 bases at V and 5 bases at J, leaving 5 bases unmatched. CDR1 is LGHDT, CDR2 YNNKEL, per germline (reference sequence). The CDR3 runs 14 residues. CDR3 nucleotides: TGTGCCAGCAGCCTCGGGACAGGGCCTTATGGCTACACCTTC. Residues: CASSLGTGPYGYTF.

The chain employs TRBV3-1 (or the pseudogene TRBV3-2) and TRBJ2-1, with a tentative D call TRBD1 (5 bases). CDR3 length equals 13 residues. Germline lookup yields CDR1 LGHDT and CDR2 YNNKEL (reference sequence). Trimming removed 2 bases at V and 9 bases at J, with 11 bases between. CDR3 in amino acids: CASSQSRVGEQFF. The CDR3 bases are TGTGCCAGCAGCCAATCCAGGGTCGGTGAGCAGTTCTTC.

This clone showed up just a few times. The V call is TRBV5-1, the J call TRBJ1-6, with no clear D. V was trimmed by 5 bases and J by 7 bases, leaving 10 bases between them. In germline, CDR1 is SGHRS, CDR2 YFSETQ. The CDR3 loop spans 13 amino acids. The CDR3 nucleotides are TGCGCCAGCAGTCCCCGAGAGAATTCACCCCTCCACTTT. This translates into CASSPRENSPLHF.

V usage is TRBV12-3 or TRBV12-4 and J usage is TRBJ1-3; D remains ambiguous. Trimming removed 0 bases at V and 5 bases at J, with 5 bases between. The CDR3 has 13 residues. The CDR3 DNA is TGTGCCAGCAGTTTAGCACAGCGAAACACCATATATTTT. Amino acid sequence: CASSLAQRNTIYF.

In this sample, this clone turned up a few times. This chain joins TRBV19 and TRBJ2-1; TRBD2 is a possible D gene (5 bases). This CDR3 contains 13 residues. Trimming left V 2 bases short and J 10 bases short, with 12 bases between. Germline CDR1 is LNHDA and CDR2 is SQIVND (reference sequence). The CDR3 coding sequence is TGTGCCAGTAGTATATCCCTAGCTGACGAGCAGTTCTTC. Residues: CASSISLADEQFF. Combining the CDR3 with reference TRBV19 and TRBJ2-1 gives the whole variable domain DGGITQSPKYLFRKEGQNVTLSCEQNLNHDAMYWYRQDPGQGLRLIYYSQIVNDFQKGDIAEGYSVSREKKESFPLTVTSAQKNPTAFYLCASSISLADEQFFGPGTRLTVL.

CDR3 sequence: CASRLTSGGAYGYTF. CDR3 nucleotide sequence: TGTGCCAGTAGACTAACCAGTGGCGGGGCCTATGGCTACACCTTC. This chain joins TRBV19 and TRBJ1-2; TRBD1 might be the D (5 bases). V lost 6 bases to trimming and J lost 4 bases, with 18 bases between them. The CDR3 is 15 amino acids. CDR1 and CDR2 (germline): LNHDA, SQIVND (reference sequence).

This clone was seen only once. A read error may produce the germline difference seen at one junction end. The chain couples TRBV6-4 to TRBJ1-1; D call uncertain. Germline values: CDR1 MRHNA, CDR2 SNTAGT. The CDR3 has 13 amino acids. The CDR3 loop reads CASSDSSGTEAFF. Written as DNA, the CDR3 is TGTGCCAGCAGTGACTCCAGCGGCACTGAAGCTTTTTTT.

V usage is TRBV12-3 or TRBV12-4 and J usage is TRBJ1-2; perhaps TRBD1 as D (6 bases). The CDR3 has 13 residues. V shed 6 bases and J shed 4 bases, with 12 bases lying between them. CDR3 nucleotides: TGTGCCAGCAGGGACAGCCGGACCTATGGCTACACCTTC. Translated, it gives CASRDSRTYGYTF.

CDR3 nucleotides: TGTGCCAGCAGTTACCAAGGGGGCAGGGAGGGCAATCAGCCCCAGCATTTT. Translated: CASSYQGGREGNQPQHF. This rearrangement joins TRBV6-8 to TRBJ1-5; 7 positions match TRBD1. Germline CDR1 MNHGY, CDR2 SAAAGT. The CDR3 covers 17 residues. Trimming took 2 bases from V and 2 from J; bases not matched to a gene: 9.

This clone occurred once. This chain's CDR3 is CASRGQGRGNTIYF. CDR3 nucleotide sequence: TGTGCCAGCAGGGGACAGGGTAGGGGAAACACCATATATTTT. V and J are TRBV6-5 and TRBJ1-3, with TRBD1 identical over 9 bases. The CDR3 has 14 residues. V dropped 6 bases and J dropped 4; count of bases not matched to a gene: 4. Germline values: CDR1 MNHEY, CDR2 SVGAGI.

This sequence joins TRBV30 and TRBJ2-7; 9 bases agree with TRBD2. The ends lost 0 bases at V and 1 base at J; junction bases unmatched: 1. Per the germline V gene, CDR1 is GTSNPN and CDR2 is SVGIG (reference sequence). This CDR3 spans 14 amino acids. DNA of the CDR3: TGTGCCTGGAGTGTGACTAGCGGATCCTACGAGCAGTACTTC. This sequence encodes CAWSVTSGSYEQYF.

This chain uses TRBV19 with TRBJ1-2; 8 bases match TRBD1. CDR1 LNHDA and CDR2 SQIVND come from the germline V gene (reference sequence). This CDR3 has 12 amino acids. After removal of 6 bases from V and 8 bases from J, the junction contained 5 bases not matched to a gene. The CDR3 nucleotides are TGTGCCAGTAGGACAGGGGAGAGAGGCTACACCTTC. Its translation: CASRTGERGYTF.

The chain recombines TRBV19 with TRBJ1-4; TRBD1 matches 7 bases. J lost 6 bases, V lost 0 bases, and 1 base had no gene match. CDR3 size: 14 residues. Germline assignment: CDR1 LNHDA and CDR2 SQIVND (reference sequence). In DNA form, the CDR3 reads TGTGCCAGTAGTATAGAACAGGGGTATGAAAAACTGTTTTTT. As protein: CASSIEQGYEKLFF.

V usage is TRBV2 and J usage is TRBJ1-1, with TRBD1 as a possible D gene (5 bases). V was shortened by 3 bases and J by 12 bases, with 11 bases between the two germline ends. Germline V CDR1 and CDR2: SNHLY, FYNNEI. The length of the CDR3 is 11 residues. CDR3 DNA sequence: TGTGCCAGCAGTGATCCGGGACTCCCTTTCTTT. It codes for CASSDPGLPFF.